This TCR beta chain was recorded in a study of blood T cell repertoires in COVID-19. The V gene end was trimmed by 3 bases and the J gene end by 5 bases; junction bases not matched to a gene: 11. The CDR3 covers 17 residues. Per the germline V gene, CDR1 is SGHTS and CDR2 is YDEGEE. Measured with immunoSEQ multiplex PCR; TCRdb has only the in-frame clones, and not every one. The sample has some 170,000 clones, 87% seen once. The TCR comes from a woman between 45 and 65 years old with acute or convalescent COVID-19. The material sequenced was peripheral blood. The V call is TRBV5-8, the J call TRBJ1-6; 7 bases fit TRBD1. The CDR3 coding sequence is TGTGCCAGCAGCTACTCTGTCTTCGGGACAGATAATTCACCCCTCCACTTT. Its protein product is CASSYSVFGTDNSPLHF.